This TCR beta chain is drawn from a study of CD8+CD57+ T cells in acquired aplastic anemia. Study findings and constraints: In common between the patients and the controls were twenty-nine CD8+ CDR3 sequences.

Losses at the gene ends were 4 bases for V and 6 bases for J; bases not matched to a gene: 10. This CDR3 region has 16 residues. With respect to this clonotype: Its antigen remains unknown.

Genomic DNA, the template, was used for profiling of the TCR beta VDJ and CDR3. A single record per CDR3 protein comes from TCRdb applying MiXCR to the reads. This sample yields 86,000 or so distinct CDR3 sequences, of which around 44% are seen a single time; approximately 62% belongs to the top ten. The sequence was collected from a human donor in good health, serving as a control. Sequencing was done on a sample of sorted CD4+, CD8+, or CD8+CD57+ T cells (not recorded which) from PBMCs. The V gene is TRBV12-3 or TRBV12-4, the J gene TRBJ2-2; TRBD1 aligns across 8 bases. The CDR3 DNA follows: TGTGCCAGCAGTTCAGGCTTCAGGGGGCGGGCCGGGGAGCTGTTTTTT. This codes for CASSSGFRGRAGELFF.